Listed here are 26 T cell receptor beta chains from one sample, sequenced in a study of CD8 T cells in ankylosing spondylitis. Each CDR3 protein gets one entry after TCRdb re-called the 5' RACE reads with MiXCR. Among about 300,000 distinct CDR3 sequences, 11% were seen once, and the ten largest hold roughly 9.2%. Sequenced input: blood, either unsorted or a sorted T cell fraction (not recorded which). The receptors stem from a female donor with ankylosing spondylitis or in good health (not recorded which).

This clonotype was seen more than once but under ten times. The J gene is TRBJ2-3, the V gene TRBV5-1; D unclear. The CDR3 has 17 residues. Trimming stripped 0 bases from V and 0 bases from J, with 14 bases between. The germline V gene has CDR1 SGHRS and CDR2 YFSETQ. The CDR3 coding sequence is TGCGCCAGCAGCTTGGTATCGCCTCCCTCTAGCACAGATACGCAGTATTTT. Its protein product is CASSLVSPPSSTDTQYF. The entire variable domain, with the rest obtained from reference TRBV5-1 and TRBJ2-3, is as follows: KAGVTQTPRYLIKTRGQQVTLSCSPISGHRSVSWYQQTPGQGLQFLFEYFSETQRNKGNFPGRFSGRQFSNSRSEMNVSTLELGDSALYLCASSLVSPPSSTDTQYFGPGTRLTVL.

This clonotype came up many times. The chain recombines TRBV5-1 with TRBJ2-1; 8 positions match TRBD2. Per the germline V gene, CDR1 is SGHRS and CDR2 is YFSETQ. V was clipped by 3 bases and J by 5 bases; unmatched bases: 4. The CDR3 extends over 14 amino acids. In DNA form, the CDR3 reads TGCGCCAGCAGCTCTAGCGGGCACAACAATGAGCAGTTCTTC. Translating gives CASSSSGHNNEQFF. Full variable domain (rest looked up from reference TRBV5-1 and TRBJ2-1): KAGVTQTPRYLIKTRGQQVTLSCSPISGHRSVSWYQQTPGQGLQFLFEYFSETQRNKGNFPGRFSGRQFSNSRSEMNVSTLELGDSALYLCASSSSGHNNEQFFGPGTRLTVL.

The chain combines TRBV7-9 with TRBJ2-1, with 13 bases aligning to TRBD2. V dropped 6 bases and J dropped 13; count of bases not matched to a gene: 24. Per the germline V gene, CDR1 is SEHNR and CDR2 is FQNEAQ (reference sequence). The CDR3 totals 19 residues. CDR3 in DNA: TGTGCCAGCAGGAGGTCCACCGCCACTAGCGGGAGGGCCGCGGGGCTCCAGTTCTTC. Amino acid sequence: CASRRSTATSGRAAGLQFF.

This clonotype showed up many times. This rearrangement joins TRBV5-1 to TRBJ1-4; TRBD1 is a possible D gene (5 bases). V was cut by 0 bases and J by 8 bases, with 17 bases left in between. This CDR3 is 16 amino acids long. The V gene's germline CDR1 is SGHRS and CDR2 YFSETQ. The CDR3 reads CASSLGGTSIGEKLFF. Here the CDR3 DNA reads TGCGCCAGCAGCTTGGGGGGGACCTCAATAGGAGAAAAACTGTTTTTT.

This clonotype has at least ten counts. This chain uses TRBV7-2 with TRBJ2-7, with D tentatively TRBD1 (6 bases). The CDR3 runs to 12 residues. CDR1 is SGHTA and CDR2 is FQGNSA in the germline V gene. V was trimmed by 5 bases and J by 4 bases, leaving 9 bases between them. The CDR3 reads CASSTQGYEQYF. CDR3 DNA sequence: TGTGCCAGCAGCACACAGGGTTACGAGCAGTACTTC.

At least ten counts were recorded for this clonotype. V usage is TRBV5-6 and J usage is TRBJ2-2; D is uncertain. V was pared by 3 bases and J by 2 bases, with 5 bases between. Germline V CDR1 and CDR2: SGHDT, YYEEEE. This CDR3 is built from 13 residues. In DNA form, the CDR3 reads TGTGCCAGCAGCTCTTATAACACCGGGGAGCTGTTTTTT. This translates into CASSSYNTGELFF.

This clonotype was recorded at least ten times. In nucleotides, the CDR3 is TGCAGCGTTCCAGGGGCCAACAGCTACGAGCAGTACTTC. Translated: CSVPGANSYEQYF. The rearrangement joins TRBV29-1 to TRBJ2-7, with D tentatively TRBD1 (6 bases). Germline CDR1 and CDR2: SQVTM and ANQGSEA. The V gene lost 5 bases and the J gene lost 3 bases, with 14 bases spanning the gap. CDR3 length equals 13 residues.

This clonotype has at least ten counts. This chain uses TRBV2 with TRBJ2-1; TRBD2 matches at 7 bases. CDR3 length: 16 amino acids. Germline CDR1 SNHLY, CDR2 FYNNEI. V dropped 5 bases and J dropped 4; count of bases not matched to a gene: 11. CDR3 in DNA: TGTGCCAGCAGTCCAAGGTTGAGCGGGACGTACAATGAGCAGTTCTTC. This encodes CASSPRLSGTYNEQFF.

This clonotype was counted only a few times. This chain joins TRBV11-2 and TRBJ2-1; D is unresolved. Germline V gene lookup returns CDR1 SGHAT and CDR2 FQNNGV. This CDR3 has 12 amino acids. The V end lost 8 bases, the J end lost 6 bases, and 11 bases lay between the germline ends. The DNA for the CDR3 is TGTGCCAGCCCCTTACCGGGCAATGAGCAGTTCTTC. This sequence encodes CASPLPGNEQFF.

The sample holds a few counts of this clonotype. This rearrangement joins TRBV15 to TRBJ1-1; D unclear. The CDR3 totals 15 residues. Trimming removed 0 bases from V and 6 bases from J, with 14 bases in between. From germline, CDR1 is LNHNV and CDR2 YYDKDF (reference sequence). For the CDR3, the DNA is TGTGCCACCAGCAGAGATATGGGCACCCAAGCTGAAGCTTTCTTT. Protein sequence: CATSRDMGTQAEAFF.

The sample holds many counts of this clonotype. V gene TRBV12-3 or TRBV12-4 combines with J gene TRBJ2-4, with D unclear. Between the trimmed V and J ends, which lost 2 bases and 0 bases, there was a span of 8 bases. The length of the CDR3 is 15 residues. The CDR3 DNA reads TGTGCCAGCAGTTTACTTGCCATAGCCAAAAACATTCAGTACTTC. Translating gives CASSLLAIAKNIQYF.

This clonotype appeared many times. In nucleotides, the CDR3 is TGCGCCAGCAGCTCCGGACAGGGGCTTCAAGGCTACACCTTC. Protein: CASSSGQGLQGYTF. V and J are TRBV5-1 and TRBJ1-2; TRBD1 agrees at 9 bases. The CDR3 is 14 residues long. J lost 8 bases, V lost 3 bases, and 8 bases had no gene match. The germline V gene encodes CDR1 SGHRS and CDR2 YFSETQ.

This clonotype has just a few counts. The chain has TRBV25-1 and TRBJ2-1; 9 positions match TRBD1. Germline CDR1 MGHDK, CDR2 SYGVNS. Trimming cost V 1 base and J 6 bases; bases outside gene matches: 10. This CDR3 contains 17 residues. The CDR3 nucleotides are TGTGCCAGCAGTGAATTTAAGGACAGGGGACCTCCCAATGAGCAGTTCTTC. It translates to CASSEFKDRGPPNEQFF. The variable domain in full, with the rest retrieved from reference TRBV25-1 and TRBJ2-1, is EADIYQTPRYLVIGTGKKITLECSQTMGHDKMYWYQQDPGMELHLIHYSYGVNSTEKGDLSSESTVSRIRTEHFPLTLESARPSHTSQYLCASSEFKDRGPPNEQFFGPGTRLTVL.

Ten or more counts support this clonotype. This chain joins TRBV15 and TRBJ2-7, with 8 bases lining up with TRBD1. Germline V gives CDR1 LNHNV, CDR2 YYDKDF (reference sequence). J was trimmed by 7 bases and V by 3 bases; bases with no gene match: 8. The CDR3 spans 14 residues. The CDR3 reads CATSSTGGTREQYF. The CDR3 region has the DNA TGTGCCACCAGCAGTACAGGGGGAACGAGAGAGCAGTACTTC.

This clonotype was seen more than once but under ten times. The V gene is TRBV20-1, the J gene TRBJ1-4; the D gene is possibly TRBD1 (5 bases). CDR3 length equals 13 residues. Trimming removed 4 bases at V and 5 bases at J, with 11 bases between. Germline-derived CDR1 and CDR2 are DFQATT and SNEGSKA (reference sequence). The CDR3 coding sequence is TGCAGTGCTACGGGGACGGAGAATGAAAAACTGTTTTTT. The encoded protein is CSATGTENEKLFF.

As regards this clonotype: A much bigger clone sits one base away, suggesting this may be a read error. In this CDR3 the conserved last residue, phenylalanine or tryptophan, is missing, so a read error is likely. The V and J genes are TRBV9 and TRBJ2-3; unclear D gene. V dropped 3 bases and J dropped 4 bases, with 3 bases sitting between them. Looked up from germline, CDR1 is SGDLS and CDR2 is YYNGEE. This CDR3 has 11 amino acids. The CDR3 region is CASSEADTQYL. CDR3 nucleotides: TGTGCCAGCAGCGAGGCAGATACGCAGTATCTT.

This clonotype was detected ten times or more. The J gene is TRBJ1-6, the V gene TRBV10-3; D perhaps matches TRBD1 (6 bases). The CDR3 has 13 residues. The V and J ends lost 10 bases and 8 bases respectively, with 15 bases between them. The germline CDR1 and CDR2 sequences are ENHRY and SYGVKD. DNA of the CDR3: TGTGCCACGGCGGGGGCCTCAGATTCACCCCTCCACTTT. Its protein is CATAGASDSPLHF.

This clonotype was observed many times. CDR3 coding DNA: TGTGCCAGCAGCCAAGTACGGGCCTACGAGCAGTACTTC. Residues: CASSQVRAYEQYF. The chain is built from TRBV14 and TRBJ2-7; D ambiguous. Trimming shortened V by 1 base and J by 2 bases, and 6 bases separated the two germline ends. Germline CDR1 and CDR2: SGHDN and FVKESK. The CDR3 is 13 amino acids. Full variable domain (outside the CDR3, taken from reference TRBV14 and TRBJ2-7): EAGVTQFPSHSVIEKGQTVTLRCDPISGHDNLYWYRRVMGKEIKFLLHFVKESKQDESGMPNNRFLAERTGGTYSTLKVQPAELEDSGVYFCASSQVRAYEQYFGPGTRLTVT.

The chain has TRBV30 and TRBJ2-2, with D possibly TRBD2 on 7 matching bases. The ends were cut back, 5 bases at V and 1 base at J, with 11 bases in the middle. This CDR3 comprises 14 residues. CDR1 is GTSNPN, CDR2 SVGIG, per germline (reference sequence). The CDR3 is CAWGGGVNTGELFF. DNA for the CDR3: TGTGCCTGGGGAGGGGGGGTGAACACCGGGGAGCTGTTTTTT.

V and J are TRBV10-3 and TRBJ2-2, with 11 nucleotides matching TRBD2. V lost 9 bases, J lost 4 bases, and 4 bases stayed unmatched. The CDR3 sequence is 14 residues long. Germline CDR1 reads ENHRY; CDR2 reads SYGVKD. CDR3 DNA: TGTGCCATTGGACTAGCGGGTTCCACCGGGGAGCTGTTTTTT. Residues: CAIGLAGSTGELFF.

This clonotype was seen many times. The V and J genes are TRBV12-3 or TRBV12-4 and TRBJ2-3, with D tentatively TRBD1 (5 bases). V was pared by 5 bases and J by 11 bases, with 14 bases between. The CDR3 extends over 12 amino acids. The chain's CDR3 is CASSPYRTRQYF. CDR3 DNA: TGTGCCAGCAGTCCCTACAGGACCCGGCAGTATTTT.

This clonotype was recorded a few times. The V gene is TRBV2, the J gene TRBJ1-1; possible D gene TRBD1, 6 bases. Looked up from germline, CDR1 is SNHLY and CDR2 is FYNNEI. The CDR3 length is 17 residues. V lost 2 bases, J lost 0 bases, and 16 bases lay in between. In DNA form, the CDR3 reads TGTGCCAGCAGTGAAAGGGCAGGGAGGGGGATGAACACTGAAGCTTTCTTT. Its translation is CASSERAGRGMNTEAFF.

This clonotype has a count of ten or more. The chain recombines TRBV28 with TRBJ2-1, with 7 bases matching TRBD2. CDR1 MDHEN and CDR2 SYDVKM come from the germline V gene. This CDR3 is built from 15 residues. The J segment lost 8 bases and the V segment lost 2 bases, leaving 9 bases of the junction unmatched. CDR3 amino acids: CASSLEASGKDEQFF. CDR3 bases: TGTGCCAGCAGTTTAGAGGCTAGCGGAAAGGATGAGCAGTTCTTC.

The sample holds many counts of this clonotype. J is TRBJ2-3 and V is TRBV6-5; 8 nucleotides align to TRBD2. Germline CDR1 MNHEY, CDR2 SVGAGI. The CDR3 totals 15 residues. The J segment lost 2 bases and the V segment lost 2 bases, leaving 3 bases of the junction unmatched. CDR3 nucleotides: TGTGCCAGCAGTTACCAGCGGGGGAACACAGATACGCAGTATTTT. The encoded protein is CASSYQRGNTDTQYF.

As regards this clonotype: Possible read error: a much larger clone is one base away. The rearrangement joins TRBV20-1 to TRBJ2-7, with 9 bases aligning to TRBD1. The CDR3 totals 15 residues. CDR1 is DFQATT and CDR2 is SNEGSKA in the germline V gene (reference sequence). The CDR3 protein is CSAPDPGQGGYEHYF. The CDR3 DNA sequence: TGCAGTGCTCCCGACCCGGGACAGGGAGGCTACGAGCACTACTTC.

The rearrangement joins TRBV7-2 to TRBJ2-5; a possible D gene is TRBD1 (5 bases). This CDR3 region has 15 residues. The germline gives CDR1 SGHTA, CDR2 FQGNSA. Deletions cut 0 bases from V and 5 bases from J, with 13 bases between. As DNA, the CDR3 is TGTGCCAGCAGCTTAGCCGCAGGGTTAACGGAGACCCAGTACTTC. Translating gives CASSLAAGLTETQYF.